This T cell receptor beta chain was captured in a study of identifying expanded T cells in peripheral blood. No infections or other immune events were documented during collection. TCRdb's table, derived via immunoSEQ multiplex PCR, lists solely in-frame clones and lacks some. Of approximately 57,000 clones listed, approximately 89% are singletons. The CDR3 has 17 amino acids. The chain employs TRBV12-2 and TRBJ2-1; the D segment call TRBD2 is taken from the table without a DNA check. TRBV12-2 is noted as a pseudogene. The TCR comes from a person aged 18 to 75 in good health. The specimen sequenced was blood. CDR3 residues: CASRLGTPGLAGATRFF. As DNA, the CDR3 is TGTGCAAGTCGCTTAGGAACTCCGGGACTAGCGGGAGCTACTAGGTTCTTC.